The 26 T cell receptor beta chains presented below share a single source sample, sequenced in a study of PD-1 blockade in classical Hodgkin lymphoma. Here immunoSEQ multiplex PCR was the method, and the copy in TCRdb shows in-frame clones only, minus some. The sample holds under 130,000 clones, about nine tenths seen once. Time point here: cycle 4 day 1 (C4D1), after 5 to 7 weeks of nivolumab. All trial patients relapsed after autologous stem cell transplantation. Here the sequenced sample was peripheral blood mononuclear cells (PBMCs), taken before the fourth cycle of nivolumab. The receptor set was obtained from a human donor with classical Hodgkin lymphoma.

This chain connects TRBV7-9 to TRBJ1-2; possible D gene TRBD1, 6 bases. The CDR3 covers 12 residues. Germline-derived CDR1 and CDR2 are SEHNR and FQNEAQ (reference sequence). Trimming stripped 1 base from V and 12 bases from J, with 12 bases between. The CDR3 DNA reads TGTGCCAGCAGCTTAGGTCCAGGGGCCCACACCTTC. Translating it yields CASSLGPGAHTF.

The chain uses TRBV10-2 and TRBJ2-1; 14 bases fit TRBD2. V trimming: 3 bases; J trimming: 3 bases; junction bases outside the gene matches: 19. In germline, CDR1 is WSHSY, CDR2 SAAADI. The CDR3 runs 22 residues. CDR3 in DNA: TGCGCCAGCAGTGATCTCGGTGGGACTAGCGGGAGTGCGCCGTTATTCTACAATGAGCAGTTCTTC. Translated: CASSDLGGTSGSAPLFYNEQFF.

The chain has TRBV19 and TRBJ1-5; TRBD1 matches at 9 bases. The ends lost 9 bases at V and 0 bases at J; junction bases unmatched: 3. The CDR3 contains 14 residues. Per germline, CDR1 LNHDA and CDR2 SQIVND (reference sequence). The CDR3 nucleotides read TGTGCCAGCGGACAGGGGTATAGCAATCAGCCCCAGCATTTT. Its translation: CASGQGYSNQPQHF.

This clone was found a few times. The V and J genes are TRBV7-8 and TRBJ1-1, with 7 bases that match TRBD1. Germline values: CDR1 SGHVS, CDR2 FQNEAQ. The CDR3 spans 16 residues. V gave up 5 bases and J gave up 4 bases; unmatched junction bases: 13. CDR3 bases: TGTGCCAGCAGCCACAAAGGGGGCCTCACCTTCACTGAAGCTTTCTTT. This sequence encodes CASSHKGGLTFTEAFF.

The chain recombines TRBV28 with TRBJ1-5, with D possibly matching TRBD1 (6 bases). The CDR3 is 14 amino acids. Germline V gene data show CDR1 as MDHEN and CDR2 as SYDVKM. Trimming shortened V by 2 bases and J by 5 bases, and 10 bases separated the two germline ends. This CDR3 is CASSLPDSHQPQHF. Here the CDR3 DNA reads TGTGCCAGCAGTTTACCGGACAGCCATCAGCCCCAGCATTTT.

This clone turned up a few times. V gene TRBV6-5 combines with J gene TRBJ2-7, with 9 bases fitting TRBD2. In germline, CDR1 is MNHEY, CDR2 SVGAGI. V lost 8 bases, J lost 4 bases, and 9 bases stayed unmatched. The CDR3 has 14 residues. CDR3 region: CASRRTSELYEQYF. The CDR3 nucleotides are TGTGCCAGCCGGAGGACTAGCGAGTTATACGAGCAGTACTTC.

CDR3 nucleotide sequence: TGTGCCACCAGCAGAGATGGGACAGGGCCCTACGAGCAGTACTTC. Protein product: CATSRDGTGPYEQYF. The J gene is TRBJ2-7, the V gene TRBV15, with TRBD1 matching over 9 bases. CDR3 length: 15 residues. CDR1 and CDR2 from the germline V gene are LNHNV and YYDKDF (reference sequence). V lost 0 bases, J lost 2 bases, and 2 bases stayed unmatched. Based on the CDR3 plus reference TRBV15 and TRBJ2-7, the full variable domain is DAMVIQNPRYQVTQFGKPVTLSCSQTLNHNVMYWYQQKSSQAPKLLFHYYDKDFNNEADTPDNFQSRRPNTSFCFLDIRSPGLGDTAMYLCATSRDGTGPYEQYFGPGTRLTVT.

The rearrangement joins TRBV10-1 to TRBJ2-7, with D perhaps being TRBD1 or TRBD2 (5 bases each). Germline CDR1 reads WNHNN; CDR2 reads SYGVQD (reference sequence). CDR3 length: 13 residues. Trimming shortened V by 5 bases and J by 1 base, and 9 bases separated the two germline ends. The CDR3 protein is CASSRDPSYEQYF. The CDR3, as DNA: TGCGCCAGCAGTCGGGACCCGTCCTACGAGCAGTACTTC.

This clone occurred once. CDR3 in DNA: TGCAGTGCTAAGGACATAAACATTCAGTACTTC. Translating it yields CSAKDINIQYF. The chain links TRBV20-1 to TRBJ2-4, with D possibly matching TRBD1 (5 bases). The CDR3 length is 11 residues. Germline-derived CDR1 and CDR2 are DFQATT and SNEGSKA (reference sequence). V lost 4 bases and J 6 bases, leaving 7 bases between the germline ends.

The chain carries TRBV2 and TRBJ2-3, with D possibly being TRBD1 or TRBD2 (5 bases each). Germline lookup yields CDR1 SNHLY and CDR2 FYNNEI. The CDR3 has 13 amino acids. V was shortened by 7 bases and J by 3 bases, with 11 bases between the two germline ends. CDR3 region: CASIRERTDTQYF. In nucleotides, the CDR3 is TGTGCCAGCATCAGGGAGCGAACAGATACGCAGTATTTT.

The chain joins TRBV28 to TRBJ2-7; possibly TRBD1 for D (5 bases). This CDR3 is built from 12 residues. Trimming removed 7 bases at V and 4 bases at J, with 11 bases between. Germline V lookup: CDR1 MDHEN, CDR2 SYDVKM. The CDR3 sequence is CASKDSRYEQYF. The CDR3 coding sequence is TGTGCCAGCAAAGACAGCAGATACGAGCAGTACTTC.

The chain is built from TRBV28 and TRBJ1-5; a possible D gene is TRBD1 (5 bases). The CDR3 covers 14 residues. Trimming pared 2 bases from V and 3 bases from J, leaving 8 bases between. CDR1 and CDR2 (germline): MDHEN, SYDVKM. CDR3 protein: CASSLPGLNQPQHF. DNA for the CDR3: TGTGCCAGCAGTTTACCGGGACTCAATCAGCCCCAGCATTTT.

The rearrangement joins TRBV5-3 to TRBJ2-3; 7 bases fit TRBD1. TRBV5-3 is filed as an ORF, its function uncertain. The CDR3 has 14 residues. J gave up 7 bases and V 3 bases, and 8 bases lay outside the gene matches. The CDR3 sequence is CARSSYRGKNTQYF. As DNA, the CDR3 is TGTGCCAGAAGCTCATACAGGGGAAAGAATACGCAGTATTTT.

J is TRBJ2-1 and V is TRBV10-1; 13 bases are shared with TRBD2. Unmatched junction bases numbered 11, after V lost 4 bases and J lost 2 bases. Germline V gene sequence: CDR1 WNHNN, CDR2 SYGVQD (reference sequence). CDR3 length equals 19 residues. CDR3 loop: CASSVGTSGTRQPYNEQFF. The DNA for the CDR3 is TGCGCCAGCAGTGTCGGGACTAGCGGGACCCGACAGCCCTACAATGAGCAGTTCTTC.

The chain is built from TRBV11-1 and TRBJ1-2; D not resolved. V dropped 3 bases and J dropped 6 bases, with 8 bases sitting between them. The CDR3 is 12 amino acids. Germline V lookup: CDR1 SGHAT, CDR2 FQDESV (reference sequence). CDR3 loop: CASSLDGDGYTF. The DNA of the CDR3 is TGTGCCAGCAGCTTGGATGGCGATGGCTACACCTTC.

The genes are TRBV19 and TRBJ1-3; D may be TRBD1 (5 bases). CDR1 and CDR2 (germline): LNHDA, SQIVND (reference sequence). This CDR3 has 14 residues. V was clipped by 8 bases and J by 4 bases, with 15 bases between them. CDR3 nucleotides: TGTGCCAGTTTCCAGGGAGGTAAAGGAAACACCATATATTTT. Translating it yields CASFQGGKGNTIYF.

The chain joins TRBV27 to TRBJ2-7, with unresolved D. The CDR3 is made up of 13 amino acids. CDR1 is MNHEY, CDR2 SMNVEV, per germline (reference sequence). The V end was cut by 2 bases, the J end by 0 bases, with 5 bases between. The CDR3: CASSLDPSYEQYF. CDR3 nucleotides: TGTGCCAGCAGTTTAGACCCCTCCTACGAGCAGTACTTC.

V usage is TRBV6-1 and J usage is TRBJ2-3; no clear D. Trimming shortened V by 1 base and J by 4 bases, and 15 bases separated the two germline ends. The CDR3 consists of 16 residues. Germline loops: CDR1 MNHNS, CDR2 SASEGT. Here the CDR3 reads CASSEGATARADTQYF. Written as DNA, the CDR3 is TGTGCCAGCAGTGAAGGGGCGACCGCCCGGGCAGATACGCAGTATTTT.

The chain employs TRBV7-2 and TRBJ2-3, with 10 bases lining up with TRBD2. This CDR3 comprises 19 residues. V lost 6 bases, J lost 2 bases, and 17 bases stayed unmatched. Germline V gene lookup returns CDR1 SGHTA and CDR2 FQGNSA. The CDR3 protein is CASSYRYPGTSAYTDTQYF. In nucleotides, the CDR3 is TGTGCCAGCAGTTATCGGTACCCCGGGACTAGCGCATACACAGATACGCAGTATTTT. Full variable domain (outside the CDR3, taken from reference TRBV7-2 and TRBJ2-3): GAGVSQSPSNKVTEKGKDVELRCDPISGHTALYWYRQSLGQGLEFLIYFQGNSAPDKSGLPSDRFSAERTGGSVSTLTIQRTQQEDSAVYLCASSYRYPGTSAYTDTQYFGPGTRLTVL.

This clone was picked up one time. The chain uses TRBV23-1 and TRBJ1-2; the D gene is possibly TRBD1 (5 bases). TRBV23-1 falls under the ORF class, with uncertain function. The V and J ends lost 4 bases and 2 bases respectively, with 20 bases between them. The CDR3 is made up of 17 amino acids. The CDR3, as DNA: TGCGCCAGCAGTCCACAATCTAAGGGTAAGGGGAACTATGGCTACACCTTC. Its translation is CASSPQSKGKGNYGYTF.

The V gene is TRBV6-1, the J gene TRBJ2-7, with 9 bases lining up with TRBD1. The germline V gene has CDR1 MNHNS and CDR2 SASEGT. The CDR3 is 15 amino acids. Trimming at V came to 6 bases and at J to 2 bases, leaving 8 bases not matched to a gene. CDR3: CASSLTRTGAYEQYF. CDR3 bases: TGTGCCAGCAGCCTTACCCGGACAGGGGCCTACGAGCAGTACTTC.

V gene TRBV7-2 combines with J gene TRBJ2-1; D gene ambiguous. The CDR3 totals 17 residues. CDR1 and CDR2 (germline): SGHTA, FQGNSA. Trimming took off 3 bases at V and 0 bases at J, with 15 bases between the two ends. CDR3 sequence: CASSFSGGLRSYNEQFF. DNA for the CDR3: TGTGCCAGCAGCTTTAGTGGCGGCTTACGCTCCTACAATGAGCAGTTCTTC.

The chain is built from TRBV18 and TRBJ2-5; the match to TRBD2 covers 7 bases. The CDR3 covers 14 residues. Germline V gene sequence: CDR1 KGHSH, CDR2 LQKENI. Germline trimming cut 3 bases from V and 4 bases from J; bases unmatched to any gene: 5. The CDR3 bases are TGTGCCAGCTCACCGGAGCGGGGCGGAGAGACCCAGTACTTC. Its protein is CASSPERGGETQYF.

A remark on this clone: This specimen includes other DNA sequences encoding the same CDR3. The chain carries TRBV6-9 and TRBJ2-2; D might be TRBD1 (5 bases). V lost 2 bases, J lost 6 bases, and 19 bases lay in between. Germline V gene sequence: CDR1 MNHGY, CDR2 SVAAGI. CDR3 length equals 17 residues. CDR3 in DNA: TGTGCCAGCAGTTATATACGGAAAGCAGGGCGCCCCGGGGAGCTGTTTTTT. As protein: CASSYIRKAGRPGELFF.

The V gene is TRBV18, the J gene TRBJ1-2; a possible D gene is TRBD1 (6 bases). Trimming cost V 2 bases and J 4 bases, with 11 bases left between them. CDR3 length: 14 amino acids. The germline V gene encodes CDR1 KGHSH and CDR2 LQKENI. Here the CDR3 reads CASSPGQLGYGYTF. DNA for the CDR3: TGTGCCAGCTCACCAGGACAGCTCGGCTATGGCTACACCTTC.

This chain links TRBV27 with TRBJ2-7; a possible D gene is TRBD1 (6 bases). The germline V gene encodes CDR1 MNHEY and CDR2 SMNVEV (reference sequence). V was trimmed by 3 bases and J by 2 bases, leaving 11 bases between them. The CDR3 is 14 residues long. In DNA, the CDR3 is TGTGCCAGCAGTTTGGCAACAGGGACCTACGAGCAGTACTTC. Translated: CASSLATGTYEQYF.